Each of the 30 T cell receptor beta chains below was sequenced from the same sample in a study of type 1 regulatory T cells. These receptors lack a known antigen. TCRdb fed the reads into MiXCR, producing one record per CDR3 protein. The sample holds over 55,000 distinct CDR3 sequences, around 68% seen once. The specimen sequenced was cultured T cells, either the whole culture or a sorted T cell fraction (not recorded which). The subset is: Tr1-enriched cell product generated in vitro against host alloantigens. All receptors derive from a human donor in good health.

This clonotype was detected a few times. This chain links TRBV4-1 with TRBJ2-7; 13 positions match TRBD2. V was clipped by 1 base and J by 5 bases; unmatched bases: 5. Germline loops: CDR1 MGHRA, CDR2 YSYEKL. This CDR3 is built from 16 residues. CDR3 protein: CASSQGLAGGLDEQYF. The CDR3 bases are TGCGCCAGCAGCCAAGGACTAGCGGGAGGCCTGGACGAGCAGTACTTC.

V usage is TRBV3-1 and J usage is TRBJ1-6; no definite D call. The V gene's germline CDR1 is LGHDT and CDR2 YNNKEL (reference sequence). The CDR3 totals 17 residues. Trimming removed 3 bases at V and 6 bases at J, with 18 bases between. CDR3 protein: CASSHAPVGSANSPLHF. The CDR3 DNA reads as TGTGCCAGCAGCCACGCCCCCGTGGGCAGCGCTAATTCACCCCTCCACTTT.

The rearrangement joins TRBV6-1 to TRBJ1-2; D is uncertain. CDR3 length equals 13 residues. V lost 3 bases to trimming and J lost 2 bases, with 7 bases between them. Germline V CDR1 and CDR2: MNHNS, SASEGT. CDR3 protein: CASSDPVNYGYTF. The DNA for the CDR3 is TGTGCCAGCAGTGACCCGGTAAACTATGGCTACACCTTC.

The chain joins TRBV15 to TRBJ1-2, with TRBD1 matching over 8 bases. Germline-derived CDR1 and CDR2 are LNHNV and YYDKDF (reference sequence). Germline trimming cut 0 bases from V and 4 bases from J; bases unmatched to any gene: 4. The CDR3 is 15 residues long. The CDR3 nucleotides are TGTGCCACCAGCAGAGATCCAGGGGGCGGCTATGGCTACACCTTC. It is translated as CATSRDPGGGYGYTF.

This sequence joins TRBV7-8 and TRBJ1-5; D unresolved. V dropped 2 bases and J dropped 0 bases, with 5 bases sitting between them. The CDR3 covers 14 residues. CDR1 and CDR2 from the germline V gene are SGHVS and FQNEAQ. In DNA, the CDR3 is TGTGCCAGCAGCTTATTCGGTAGCAATCAGCCCCAGCATTTT. Translation gives CASSLFGSNQPQHF.

The chain couples TRBV29-1 to TRBJ1-1; 7 nucleotides align to TRBD1. Looked up from germline, CDR1 is SQVTM and CDR2 is ANQGSEA. The CDR3 contains 14 residues. The ends lost 4 bases at V and 2 bases at J; junction bases unmatched: 7. The CDR3 region has the DNA TGCAGCGTTGGTGGAAACAGGGGAAACACTGAAGCTTTCTTT. Protein: CSVGGNRGNTEAFF.

In this sample, this clonotype turned up a few times. The chain is built from TRBV27 and TRBJ2-7; D may be TRBD1 (6 bases). The CDR3 length is 15 residues. Per the germline V gene, CDR1 is MNHEY and CDR2 is SMNVEV (reference sequence). V was clipped by 2 bases and J by 2 bases, with 13 bases between them. CDR3 in amino acids: CASSLAGTGTYEQYF. CDR3 nucleotides: TGTGCCAGCAGTTTAGCCGGAACAGGGACCTACGAGCAGTACTTC.

The genes are TRBV6-5 and TRBJ2-1, with D perhaps TRBD2 (5 bases). The CDR3 length is 12 residues. CDR1 is MNHEY and CDR2 is SVGAGI in the germline V gene. V lost 7 bases to trimming and J lost 10 bases, with 14 bases between them. Written as DNA, the CDR3 is TGTGCCAGCAAACCCCCGTCGGGAGAGCAGTTCTTC. Translated, it gives CASKPPSGEQFF.

The DNA for the CDR3 is TGTGCCACCAGCAGGGTGAACACTGAAGCTTTCTTT. Translated, it gives CATSRVNTEAFF. The chain has TRBV15 and TRBJ1-1; no clear D gene. The V gene lost 3 bases and the J gene lost 0 bases, with 2 bases spanning the gap. The CDR3 contains 12 residues. Germline lookup yields CDR1 LNHNV and CDR2 YYDKDF (reference sequence).

The chain is built from TRBV15 and TRBJ1-1; D gene uncertain. This CDR3 has 13 amino acids. The ends were cut back, 4 bases at V and 5 bases at J, with 11 bases in the middle. Germline V gives CDR1 LNHNV, CDR2 YYDKDF (reference sequence). The CDR3 bases are TGTGCCACCAGCACTTTTCGAGGTACTGAAGCTTTCTTT. Translation: CATSTFRGTEAFF.

This clonotype was detected only a few times. The V and J genes are TRBV18 and TRBJ2-3, with D possibly TRBD2 on 5 matching bases. Germline assignment: CDR1 KGHSH and CDR2 LQKENI. Trimming pared 0 bases from V and 2 bases from J, leaving 12 bases between. The CDR3 runs to 16 residues. CDR3 nucleotides: TGTGCCAGCTCACCACCGCAGATGACTAACACAGATACGCAGTATTTT. This encodes CASSPPQMTNTDTQYF. Looking up the rest from reference TRBV18 and TRBJ2-3 gives the full variable domain: NAGVMQNPRHLVRRRGQEARLRCSPMKGHSHVYWYRQLPEEGLKFMVYLQKENIIDESGMPKERFSAEFPKEGPSILRIQQVVRGDSAAYFCASSPPQMTNTDTQYFGPGTRLTVL.

This rearrangement joins TRBV12-3 or TRBV12-4 to TRBJ2-5, with a weak D call TRBD1 (5 bases). This CDR3 is 13 amino acids long. V gave up 7 bases and J gave up 5 bases, with 14 bases separating them. The CDR3 protein is CASNLREGETQYF. The CDR3 nucleotides read TGTGCCAGCAATCTCAGGGAAGGGGAGACCCAGTACTTC.

The chain recombines TRBV7-9 with TRBJ2-2, with D unresolved. From germline, CDR1 is SEHNR and CDR2 FQNEAQ (reference sequence). Trimming removed 2 bases at V and 6 bases at J, with 16 bases between. This CDR3 has 16 amino acids. This CDR3 reads CASSLLGGPTSGELFF. CDR3 bases: TGTGCCAGCAGCTTACTCGGCGGACCAACATCCGGGGAGCTGTTTTTT.

The CDR3, as DNA: TGCGCCAGCAGTTCCGGCCTCGGAGTAGCGGGAGAAAAGCAGTACTTC. This codes for CASSSGLGVAGEKQYF. The gene calls are TRBV5-1 and TRBJ2-7; TRBD2 matches 9 bases. The CDR3 spans 16 residues. CDR1 and CDR2 (germline): SGHRS, YFSETQ. V was pared by 5 bases and J by 8 bases, with 17 bases of the junction left unmatched.

In its sample, this clonotype was seen a few times. V usage is TRBV20-1 and J usage is TRBJ2-5; 14 positions agree with TRBD2. The CDR3 spans 16 residues. V lost 2 bases, J lost 5 bases, and 7 bases stayed unmatched. The germline V gene encodes CDR1 DFQATT and CDR2 SNEGSKA (reference sequence). In DNA, the CDR3 is TGCAGTGCTAGACCGGGACTAGCGGGAGTAAGTGAGACCCAGTACTTC. Its translation is CSARPGLAGVSETQYF.

This clonotype showed up many times. Compared with germline, one end of the junction differs, possibly owing to a read error. This sequence joins TRBV7-2 and TRBJ2-1; 8 bases map to TRBD2. Germline CDR1 reads SGHTA; CDR2 reads FQGNSA. CDR3 length equals 17 residues. CDR3 in DNA: TGTGCCAGCAGGTTAGGAGCGGGAGTGTCCACAATCAGGGAGCAGTTCTTC. Protein sequence: CASRLGAGVSTIREQFF.

In this sample, this clonotype turned up a few times. V usage is TRBV7-2 and J usage is TRBJ2-3; D not resolved. CDR1 and CDR2 (germline): SGHTA, FQGNSA. The CDR3 spans 14 residues. V was cut by 2 bases and J by 2 bases, with 8 bases left in between. Here the CDR3 DNA reads TGTGCCAGCAGCTTATCTCAGGTCACAGATACGCAGTATTTT. It codes for CASSLSQVTDTQYF.

The table lists this clonotype with a few counts. The J gene is TRBJ2-3, the V gene TRBV7-2; the match to TRBD1 covers 9 bases. The V and J ends lost 3 bases and 6 bases, in that order; junction bases with no gene match: 13. The CDR3 has 17 amino acids. CDR1 and CDR2 (germline): SGHTA, FQGNSA. The CDR3 DNA follows: TGTGCCAGCAGCTTTAGGGGGGGCACAGGGGGCGGTGATACGCAGTATTTT. Translated: CASSFRGGTGGGDTQYF.

V is TRBV5-4 and J is TRBJ2-3; 8 positions match TRBD2. CDR1 is SGHNT, CDR2 YYREEE, per germline (reference sequence). Losses at the gene ends were 2 bases for V and 5 bases for J; bases not matched to a gene: 19. The CDR3 consists of 19 residues. The CDR3, as DNA: TGTGCCAGCAGCTTCCCCGGACTAGCCCGAGAGGGGGATAGAGATACGCAGTATTTT. It codes for CASSFPGLAREGDRDTQYF.

The CDR3 DNA follows: TGTGCCAGCAGCCCACCAAGGGAGTTCGATGAGCAGTTCTTC. Amino acid sequence: CASSPPREFDEQFF. V and J are TRBV14 and TRBJ2-1; tentative D call: TRBD2 (5 bases). The CDR3 runs to 14 residues. Germline V gene sequence: CDR1 SGHDN, CDR2 FVKESK. Deletions cut 4 bases from V and 8 bases from J, with 15 bases between. Together with reference TRBV14 and TRBJ2-1, the CDR3 gives the full variable domain: EAGVTQFPSHSVIEKGQTVTLRCDPISGHDNLYWYRRVMGKEIKFLLHFVKESKQDESGMPNNRFLAERTGGTYSTLKVQPAELEDSGVYFCASSPPREFDEQFFGPGTRLTVL.

The rearrangement joins TRBV9 to TRBJ2-1; 15 nucleotides match TRBD2. CDR1 SGDLS and CDR2 YYNGEE come from the germline V gene. The CDR3 contains 16 residues. J was trimmed by 8 bases and V by 4 bases; bases with no gene match: 7. CDR3 bases: TGTGCCAGCAGCCCTCGGACTAGCGGGAGGGTTTATGAGCAGTTCTTC. Its translation: CASSPRTSGRVYEQFF.

The V call is TRBV5-1, the J call TRBJ1-5, with TRBD1 as a possible D gene (5 bases). Germline assignment: CDR1 SGHRS and CDR2 YFSETQ. With 3 bases removed from V and 4 bases from J, the gap between germline ends came to 11 bases. This CDR3 region has 14 residues. The CDR3 here is CASSWGTGNQPQHF. CDR3 nucleotide sequence: TGCGCCAGCAGCTGGGGGACGGGGAATCAGCCCCAGCATTTT.

The rearrangement links TRBV28 to TRBJ1-5; 7 bases map to TRBD1. J lost 0 bases, V lost 5 bases, and 10 bases had no gene match. The length of the CDR3 is 17 residues. CDR1 is MDHEN, CDR2 SYDVKM, per germline. The CDR3 DNA follows: TGTGCCAGCAGTATAGGGGGCGTGGGGAATAGCAATCAGCCCCAGCATTTT. This sequence encodes CASSIGGVGNSNQPQHF.

The gene calls are TRBV7-8 and TRBJ1-5, with D hard to call. Trimming pared 5 bases from V and 3 bases from J, leaving 11 bases between. Germline V gene sequence: CDR1 SGHVS, CDR2 FQNEAQ. CDR3 length equals 14 residues. The CDR3 region is CASSHRAFNQPQHF. In DNA form, the CDR3 reads TGTGCCAGCAGCCATCGGGCTTTCAATCAGCCCCAGCATTTT. The full variable domain, completed using reference TRBV7-8 and TRBJ1-5, is GAGVSQSPRYKVAKRGQDVALRCDPISGHVSLFWYQQALGQGPEFLTYFQNEAQLDKSGLPSDRFFAERPEGSVSTLKIQRTQQEDSAVYLCASSHRAFNQPQHFGDGTRLSIL.

This clonotype was counted a few times. The J gene is TRBJ2-5, the V gene TRBV12-3 or TRBV12-4; 10 bases are a match to TRBD2. This CDR3 spans 14 amino acids. With 5 bases clipped from V and 5 bases from J, the junction kept 5 bases outside the gene matches. DNA of the CDR3: TGTGCCAGCAGTCCGGAGACTAGCGGGGAGACCCAGTACTTC. It codes for CASSPETSGETQYF.

The V gene is TRBV20-1, the J gene TRBJ2-1, with 10 positions matching TRBD2. Germline loops: CDR1 DFQATT, CDR2 SNEGSKA (reference sequence). The CDR3 sequence is 16 residues long. Trimming cost V 5 bases and J 8 bases; bases outside gene matches: 15. The DNA of the CDR3 is TGCAGTGCTTACCACCTAAGCGGGAGGGCCATAGATGAGCAGTTCTTC. Its protein is CSAYHLSGRAIDEQFF.

The chain recombines TRBV6-5 with TRBJ2-1; D is perhaps TRBD2 (5 bases). This CDR3 has 12 amino acids. Germline V gives CDR1 MNHEY, CDR2 SVGAGI. V was clipped by 3 bases and J by 9 bases, with 9 bases between them. CDR3 DNA: TGTGCCAGCAGTTATATTCGGGGTGAGCAGTTCTTC. This translates into CASSYIRGEQFF.

This rearrangement joins TRBV7-9 to TRBJ2-5; TRBD1 is a possible D gene (5 bases). This CDR3 has 13 amino acids. In germline, CDR1 is SEHNR, CDR2 FQNEAQ (reference sequence). V dropped 5 bases and J dropped 3 bases, with 10 bases sitting between them. The CDR3 DNA is TGTGCCAGCAGCCGACAGCTAGAAGAGACCCAGTACTTC. Translated: CASSRQLEETQYF.

The CDR3 region has the DNA TGTGCCAGCAGTTACGTAGGGGGCAATGAAAAACTGTTTTTT. It is translated as CASSYVGGNEKLFF. This chain joins TRBV6-5 and TRBJ1-4, with 7 bases lining up with TRBD1. From germline, CDR1 is MNHEY and CDR2 SVGAGI. The V gene end was trimmed by 2 bases and the J gene end by 5 bases; junction bases not matched to a gene: 2. The length of the CDR3 is 14 residues.

The chain joins TRBV3-1 to TRBJ2-1; 10 nucleotides agree with TRBD2. The V and J ends lost 6 bases and 6 bases, in that order; junction bases with no gene match: 8. Looked up from germline, CDR1 is LGHDT and CDR2 is YNNKEL (reference sequence). The CDR3 consists of 15 residues. In DNA form, the CDR3 reads TGTGCCAGCAGTTACAGCGGGAGGGCCTTCAATGAGCAGTTCTTC. This translates into CASSYSGRAFNEQFF.